This T cell receptor beta chain was identified during a study of cytomegalovirus exposure and HLA in healthy donors. Overall study context: A subsequent analysis reported that the approximately 120 validation repertoires were produced on the same platform that had also been used for the 500 to 700 first-cohort repertoires.

A word on this clone: What it binds is not known.

Study-wide findings and caveats: According to a subsequent analysis, TCR clusters identified in the first cohort showed a tendency to co-occur across the roughly 120 validation repertoires.

Germline loops: CDR1 SNHLY, CDR2 FYNNEI. V was cut by 2 bases and J by 5 bases, with 6 bases left in between. There are 12 residues in the CDR3. Only in-frame clones appear in the TCRdb table, and some are missing; sequencing was by immunoSEQ multiplex PCR. The data hold 120,000 to 150,000 clones, with about 87% observed a single time. This TCR was sampled from a man between 18 and 35 years old in good health and CMV-seropositive. The rearrangement uses TRBV2 and TRBJ1-2; D ambiguous. Sequenced material: PBMCs. The CDR3 spells CASSESTYGYTF. The CDR3 DNA reads as TGTGCCAGCAGTGAAAGCACTTATGGCTACACCTTC.